Following are 7 T cell receptor beta chains from one sample sequenced in a study of graft-versus-host responses after intestinal transplantation. The table came from immunoSEQ multiplex PCR; TCRdb's copy has only in-frame clones and leaves some out. The sample consists of some 120,000 clones, more than 90% of them appearing once. Their specific antigens are unknown. Sequenced here: unstimulated CD4+ T cells sorted from spleen or lymph node cells, sampled before intestinal transplant. The receptors derive from a human donor who received an intestinal transplant.

The rearrangement links TRBV6-5 to TRBJ2-7; D might be TRBD1 (6 bases). This CDR3 has 15 residues. The germline V gene has CDR1 MNHEY and CDR2 SVGAGI. V was pared by 2 bases and J by 1 base, with 12 bases between. For the CDR3, the DNA is TGTGCCAGCAGTTACGGCAGGGGACAATCCTACGAGCAGTACTTC. This codes for CASSYGRGQSYEQYF.

The chain uses TRBV7-2 and TRBJ1-1; 7 nucleotides agree with TRBD1. Per germline, CDR1 SGHTA and CDR2 FQGNSA. Unmatched junction bases numbered 4, after V lost 4 bases and J lost 2 bases. CDR3 size: 14 residues. The CDR3 coding sequence is TGTGCCAGCAGCTGGGACAGAGTCAACACTGAAGCTTTCTTT. Translating it yields CASSWDRVNTEAFF.

This clone has just one count. This chain joins TRBV12-5 and TRBJ2-6; 12 bases are shared with TRBD1. The V gene end was trimmed by 5 bases and the J gene end by 3 bases; junction bases not matched to a gene: 17. The CDR3 is 21 amino acids. The V gene's germline CDR1 is LGHNT and CDR2 FRNRAP. CDR3 sequence: CASGGSSGTGGLIGGANVLTF. The DNA of the CDR3 is TGTGCTAGTGGTGGGTCCTCCGGGACAGGGGGCCTTATCGGTGGGGCCAACGTCCTGACTTTC.

This chain joins TRBV29-1 and TRBJ1-1; no clear D. V was clipped by 4 bases and J by 0 bases, with 9 bases between them. The germline CDR1 and CDR2 sequences are SQVTM and ANQGSEA. The CDR3 runs 13 residues. CDR3 DNA sequence: TGCAGCGTTGCTTTCAGGCTGAACACTGAAGCTTTCTTT. Translating gives CSVAFRLNTEAFF.

DNA of the CDR3: TGTGCCAGCAGTCTGCAGGGGTTGGATGAAAAACTGTTTTTT. This codes for CASSLQGLDEKLFF. This chain connects TRBV11-2 to TRBJ1-4, with TRBD1 as a possible D gene (6 bases). Trimming removed 6 bases from V and 6 bases from J, with 14 bases in between. Germline V gene data show CDR1 as SGHAT and CDR2 as FQNNGV. This CDR3 is 14 amino acids long.

Points on this clone: A junction end diverges from the germline sequence, so it may reflect a read error. The gene calls are TRBV7-9 and TRBJ1-1, with a weak D call TRBD1 (5 bases). The CDR3 spans 15 residues. Per the germline V gene, CDR1 is SEHNR and CDR2 is FQNEAQ (reference sequence). The CDR3 DNA reads as TGTGCCAGCAGCTTTCAGGGATCCGTGAACACTGAAGTTTTCTTT. Translating it yields CASSFQGSVNTEVFF. Combining the CDR3 with reference TRBV7-9 and TRBJ1-1 gives the whole variable domain DTGVSQNPRHKITKRGQNVTFRCDPISEHNRLYWYRQTLGQGPEFLTYFQNEAQLEKSRLLSDRFSAERPKGSFSTLEIQRTEQGDSAMYLCASSFQGSVNTEVFFGQGTRLTVV.

This clone came up once. The J gene is TRBJ2-7, the V gene TRBV7-9; possible D gene TRBD1, 5 bases. The CDR3 has 13 residues. The V gene's germline CDR1 is SEHNR and CDR2 FQNEAQ (reference sequence). V gave up 5 bases and J gave up 3 bases, with 11 bases separating them. The CDR3 DNA follows: TGTGCCAGCAGCGTGGACACACACTACGAGCAGTACTTC. It specifies CASSVDTHYEQYF.